The 25 T cell receptor beta chains below all came from one sample that was sequenced in a study of T-cell memory formation after mild COVID-19. MiXCR, applied by TCRdb to the 5' RACE reads, yields one record per CDR3 protein. Of over 120,000 distinct CDR3 sequences in the sample, roughly 6.3% were seen once. Sequenced sample: PBMCs or a T cell subset sorted from them (not recorded which). Receptors were obtained from an adult woman who had mild COVID-19 (a few samples of this study predate the infection). Cell type and time point are not known.

This clonotype came up a few times. The chain links TRBV18 to TRBJ2-1; the D gene is possibly TRBD2 (6 bases). Germline loops: CDR1 KGHSH, CDR2 LQKENI. This CDR3 has 13 residues. The V end lost 0 bases, the J end lost 10 bases, and 10 bases lay between the germline ends. CDR3 DNA sequence: TGTGCCAGCTCACCACCGGCGGGGCACGAGCAGTTCTTC. The encoded protein is CASSPPAGHEQFF. Complete variable domain (other parts from reference TRBV18 and TRBJ2-1): NAGVMQNPRHLVRRRGQEARLRCSPMKGHSHVYWYRQLPEEGLKFMVYLQKENIIDESGMPKERFSAEFPKEGPSILRIQQVVRGDSAAYFCASSPPAGHEQFFGPGTRLTVL.

This clonotype was counted at least ten times. This chain joins TRBV7-2 and TRBJ2-7, with D perhaps matching TRBD2 (5 bases). The CDR3 is 16 amino acids. The ends were cut back, 1 base at V and 6 bases at J, with 19 bases in the middle. Germline lookup yields CDR1 SGHTA and CDR2 FQGNSA. CDR3 sequence reads: CASSLESGRRFPEQYF. In DNA form, the CDR3 reads TGTGCCAGCAGCTTAGAGAGCGGACGCCGTTTCCCCGAGCAGTACTTC. Full variable domain (rest looked up from reference TRBV7-2 and TRBJ2-7): GAGVSQSPSNKVTEKGKDVELRCDPISGHTALYWYRQSLGQGLEFLIYFQGNSAPDKSGLPSDRFSAERTGGSVSTLTIQRTQQEDSAVYLCASSLESGRRFPEQYFGPGTRLTVT.

This clonotype was counted many times. The chain uses TRBV12-3 or TRBV12-4 and TRBJ2-5, with D perhaps matching TRBD1 (5 bases). This CDR3 has 14 amino acids. Trimming cost V 2 bases and J 3 bases, with 10 bases left between them. The CDR3 region is CASSLSPTEETQYF. As DNA, the CDR3 is TGTGCCAGCAGTTTATCGCCGACAGAAGAGACCCAGTACTTC.

The chain links TRBV7-2 to TRBJ2-3; D unresolved. V was pared by 5 bases and J by 6 bases, with 12 bases between. The germline V gene has CDR1 SGHTA and CDR2 FQGNSA. The CDR3 covers 13 residues. The CDR3 sequence: CASSPMFGDTQYF. CDR3 nucleotide sequence: TGTGCCAGCAGCCCGATGTTCGGGGATACGCAGTATTTT.

The genes are TRBV6-6 and TRBJ2-1; either TRBD1 or TRBD2 may supply D (5 bases each). Per the germline V gene, CDR1 is MNHNY and CDR2 is SVGAGI (reference sequence). Trimming shortened V by 8 bases and J by 9 bases, and 14 bases separated the two germline ends. The CDR3 has 12 residues. The CDR3, as DNA: TGTGCCAGCGGGGCCCGGGATAGTGAGCAGTTCTTC. The encoded protein is CASGARDSEQFF.

This clonotype appeared many times. This sequence joins TRBV20-1 and TRBJ1-2; D gene ambiguous. Per the germline V gene, CDR1 is DFQATT and CDR2 is SNEGSKA (reference sequence). V was cut by 3 bases and J by 5 bases, with 7 bases left in between. The CDR3 has 11 amino acids. CDR3 nucleotides: TGCAGTGCTAGCCCCGGATATGGCTACACCTTC. Translating gives CSASPGYGYTF.

The CDR3 nucleotides are TGTGCCAGCAGCCCCGGACGGTCCTCTGGGGCCAACGTCCTGACTTTC. Translating gives CASSPGRSSGANVLTF. The chain is built from TRBV6-6 and TRBJ2-6; D ambiguous. Germline CDR1 MNHNY, CDR2 SVGAGI (reference sequence). V shed 6 bases and J shed 0 bases, with 12 bases lying between them. This CDR3 is 16 amino acids long.

This clonotype was counted ten times or more. V and J are TRBV20-1 and TRBJ2-1; 9 positions match TRBD2. Trimming removed 0 bases from V and 0 bases from J; junction bases left unmatched: 3. CDR3 length: 16 amino acids. In germline, CDR1 is DFQATT, CDR2 SNEGSKA (reference sequence). The CDR3 here is CSARDWRGGSYNEQFF. The CDR3 region has the DNA TGCAGTGCTAGAGATTGGCGGGGGGGCTCCTACAATGAGCAGTTCTTC.

The CDR3 region has the DNA TGTGCCAGCAGCCAACTCTTGAACACCGGGGAGCTGTTTTTT. Protein: CASSQLLNTGELFF. The chain has TRBV14 and TRBJ2-2; no definite D call. Germline-derived CDR1 and CDR2 are SGHDN and FVKESK. Trimming took 2 bases from V and 1 from J, leaving 5 bases between them. This CDR3 is built from 14 residues.

The rearrangement uses TRBV5-1 and TRBJ2-7; the D gene is possibly TRBD1 (6 bases). Germline values: CDR1 SGHRS, CDR2 YFSETQ. The CDR3 extends over 15 amino acids. The ends were cut back, 3 bases at V and 2 bases at J, with 15 bases in the middle. Here the CDR3 reads CASSWTGTRTYEQYF. The CDR3 DNA is TGCGCCAGCAGCTGGACCGGGACAAGAACCTACGAGCAGTACTTC.

Ten or more counts support this clonotype. The chain has TRBV9 and TRBJ2-3; the D is unclear. This CDR3 is 15 amino acids long. CDR1 is SGDLS, CDR2 YYNGEE, per germline. V gave up 4 bases and J gave up 0 bases, with 12 bases separating them. Written as DNA, the CDR3 is TGTGCCAGCAGCTTACGATGGTCTAGCACAGATACGCAGTATTTT. Residues: CASSLRWSSTDTQYF. Full variable domain (missing parts from reference TRBV9 and TRBJ2-3): DSGVTQTPKHLITATGQRVTLRCSPRSGDLSVYWYQQSLDQGLQFLIQYYNGEERAKGNILERFSAQQFPDLHSELNLSSLELGDSALYFCASSLRWSSTDTQYFGPGTRLTVL.

This clonotype was detected a few times. V is TRBV5-1 and J is TRBJ2-1; 10 bases are a match to TRBD2. Looked up from germline, CDR1 is SGHRS and CDR2 is YFSETQ. The V and J ends lost 1 base and 9 bases, in that order; junction bases with no gene match: 7. This CDR3 region has 15 residues. In nucleotides, the CDR3 is TGCGCCAGCAGCTTGTTACTAGCGGGGAGAACTGAGCAGTTCTTC. Translated, it gives CASSLLLAGRTEQFF.

This clonotype was seen more than once but under ten times. V gene TRBV12-3 or TRBV12-4 combines with J gene TRBJ1-6, with a weak D call TRBD1 (5 bases). The V end was cut by 5 bases, the J end by 9 bases, with 20 bases between. This CDR3 region has 16 residues. The CDR3 is CASSRGRPGPFSPLHF. As DNA, the CDR3 is TGTGCCAGCAGTCGGGGTAGGCCAGGGCCTTTTTCACCCCTCCACTTT.

V usage is TRBV29-1 and J usage is TRBJ2-5; no definite D call. The CDR3 is 14 residues long. V shed 4 bases and J shed 4 bases, with 16 bases lying between them. Germline values: CDR1 SQVTM, CDR2 ANQGSEA. The CDR3 reads CSVGRFERRETQYF. The CDR3 DNA is TGCAGCGTTGGACGCTTTGAGAGGCGAGAGACCCAGTACTTC.

This clonotype was detected many times. The rearrangement joins TRBV5-1 to TRBJ2-7; D is uncertain. Germline V lookup: CDR1 SGHRS, CDR2 YFSETQ. The CDR3 is made up of 14 amino acids. Trimming took off 0 bases at V and 7 bases at J, with 14 bases between the two ends. The CDR3 here is CASSLVPAAAEQYF. The CDR3 nucleotides read TGCGCCAGCAGCTTGGTCCCCGCCGCAGCTGAGCAGTACTTC.

V gene TRBV27 combines with J gene TRBJ2-7; 12 positions match TRBD2. From germline, CDR1 is MNHEY and CDR2 SMNVEV (reference sequence). CDR3 length: 16 amino acids. V was clipped by 5 bases and J by 2 bases; unmatched bases: 7. The CDR3 DNA follows: TGTGCCAGCAGTCTCACTCTAGCGGGAGGGCCCTACGAGCAGTACTTC. Residues: CASSLTLAGGPYEQYF.

The chain has TRBV29-1 and TRBJ1-2, with D unclear. The germline V gene encodes CDR1 SQVTM and CDR2 ANQGSEA. The V end was cut by 6 bases, the J end by 5 bases, with 13 bases between. The length of the CDR3 is 12 residues. CDR3 sequence: CSVRPPLYGYTF. In nucleotides, the CDR3 is TGCAGCGTCCGCCCCCCGCTGTATGGCTACACCTTC.

This clonotype was seen at least ten times. The chain recombines TRBV4-2 with TRBJ1-1; D not certain. Germline V lookup: CDR1 LGHNA, CDR2 YNFKEQ. Trimming shortened V by 3 bases and J by 10 bases, and 21 bases separated the two germline ends. The CDR3 totals 15 residues. The CDR3 reads CASSQGILEISGAFF. DNA for the CDR3: TGTGCCAGCAGCCAGGGGATTTTAGAGATTTCGGGAGCTTTCTTT.

The chain couples TRBV20-1 to TRBJ1-5; D gene uncertain. CDR1 DFQATT and CDR2 SNEGSKA come from the germline V gene (reference sequence). This CDR3 spans 16 amino acids. With 3 bases removed from V and 3 bases from J, the gap between germline ends came to 18 bases. The CDR3 nucleotides read TGCAGTGCTAGTAACCCAACTGGGGAGGACAATCAGCCCCAGCATTTT. Translation gives CSASNPTGEDNQPQHF.

The rearrangement links TRBV5-1 to TRBJ2-1; 15 positions agree with TRBD2. In germline, CDR1 is SGHRS, CDR2 YFSETQ. J was trimmed by 0 bases and V by 4 bases; bases with no gene match: 8. This CDR3 region has 19 residues. Written as DNA, the CDR3 is TGCGCCAGCAGCCAGGGACTAGCGGGGGGTCGGAGCTCCTACAATGAGCAGTTCTTC. Translated: CASSQGLAGGRSSYNEQFF.

This clonotype has more than one count but fewer than ten. CDR3: CASSHGQPPLEEKLFF. As DNA, the CDR3 is TGCGCCAGCAGCCATGGACAGCCCCCACTTGAAGAAAAACTGTTTTTT. This chain links TRBV4-1 with TRBJ1-4; maybe TRBD1 (6 bases). Trimming cost V 3 bases and J 8 bases, with 19 bases left between them. From germline, CDR1 is MGHRA and CDR2 YSYEKL. The CDR3 runs to 16 residues.

This clonotype was detected ten times or more. The chain combines TRBV5-1 with TRBJ2-1, with TRBD2 matching over 11 bases. V lost 4 bases, J lost 5 bases, and 5 bases stayed unmatched. CDR1 is SGHRS, CDR2 YFSETQ, per germline. The CDR3 covers 15 residues. The DNA for the CDR3 is TGCGCCAGCAGCGTGACTAGCGGGGCCCACAATGAGCAGTTCTTC. Translation: CASSVTSGAHNEQFF. Together with reference TRBV5-1 and TRBJ2-1, the CDR3 gives the full variable domain: KAGVTQTPRYLIKTRGQQVTLSCSPISGHRSVSWYQQTPGQGLQFLFEYFSETQRNKGNFPGRFSGRQFSNSRSEMNVSTLELGDSALYLCASSVTSGAHNEQFFGPGTRLTVL.

V and J are TRBV7-9 and TRBJ2-1, with TRBD2 identical over 12 bases. Per germline, CDR1 SEHNR and CDR2 FQNEAQ (reference sequence). This CDR3 contains 15 residues. The V segment lost 5 bases and the J segment 1 base; nucleotides outside the gene matches: 0. The CDR3 is CASSTSGRSYNEQFF. The CDR3 DNA reads TGTGCCAGCAGCACTAGCGGGAGGTCCTACAATGAGCAGTTCTTC.

This clonotype was recorded a few times. This chain connects TRBV4-3 to TRBJ2-7; 13 bases line up with TRBD2. The CDR3 is made up of 15 amino acids. Germline trimming cut 5 bases from V and 2 bases from J; bases unmatched to any gene: 3. The germline CDR1 and CDR2 sequences are LGHNA and YSLEER. The CDR3 loop is CASSYGLAGAYEQYF. The CDR3 DNA reads TGCGCCAGCAGCTACGGACTAGCGGGAGCCTACGAGCAGTACTTC.

This clonotype was counted at least ten times. The genes are TRBV12-3 or TRBV12-4 and TRBJ1-2; D remains unclear. Between the trimmed V and J ends, which lost 1 base and 4 bases, there was a span of 10 bases. The CDR3 is 14 amino acids. CDR3 nucleotides: TGTGCCAGCAGTTTAGGTGGGAACGGCTATGGCTACACCTTC. Amino acid sequence: CASSLGGNGYGYTF.